The T cell receptor beta chain described here comes from a study of PD-1 blockade in mismatch repair-deficient tumors (dated by TCRdb to 2016 to 2017). Turning to the overall study: Between September 2013 and late 2016, the trial enrolled approximately 86 consecutive patients with about a dozen types of mismatch repair-deficient cancer, all of whom had received prior treatment and were progressing. Tumor-associated T cell clones in the peripheral blood of patients responding to PD-1 blockade were tracked using deep sequencing of TCR CDR3 regions. What the work shows at the level of the full study, not this receptor alone: Rapid expansion after pembrolizumab followed by contraction, generally before radiologic responses, was shown by tumor-resident clones, which were often undetectable in blood before treatment.

To prepare the library, the immunoSEQ multiplex PCR assay was applied. Here the immuneACCESS table is served through TCRdb, limited to in-frame sequences with V and J called. Missing clones are a known gap in these copies; in checked studies unresolved V genes cover under half, and the rest lacks a known reason. The sample contains 35,000 to 40,000 clones, roughly 83% of them found a single time. The top ten constitute 22% of the sample. Mismatch repair deficiency was established in every enrolled patient by polymerase chain reaction or immunohistochemistry. TCR sequencing was carried out for three patients who responded to pembrolizumab therapy. In the phase II trial, pembrolizumab PD-1 blockade was tested prospectively in advanced mismatch repair-deficient cancers, no matter which tissue of origin the cancers came from. Peripheral blood T cell samples were gathered serially, both before PD-1 blockade started and at multiple time points afterward. The timing of each blood sample was reported as weeks after the first dose of pembrolizumab.

The CDR3 starts with the cysteine, ends with the phenylalanine, and has 15 residues. The read is trimmed to its CDR3 DNA, 45 bases read in frame from base 1. From the germline V gene, CDR1 is MRHNA and CDR2 is SNTAGT. Trimming takes 0 bases off V and 4 bases off J; junction bases not matched to a gene: 4. Points on this clone: Its antigen is unknown. Base-call qualities are not available, and no considerably larger clone is one nucleotide away. Additional DNA sequences in this sample encode the identical CDR3.

The chain couples TRBV6-4 to TRBJ2-3, with 7 bases in between that match TRBD2. The source material was peripheral blood, sampled 4 weeks after starting pembrolizumab. This TCR came from an adult with mismatch repair-deficient cancer. The CDR3 corresponds to CASSDSGGSADTQYF. The DNA sequence reads TGTGCCAGCAGTGACTCGGGCGGGAGCGCAGATACGCAGTATTTT.